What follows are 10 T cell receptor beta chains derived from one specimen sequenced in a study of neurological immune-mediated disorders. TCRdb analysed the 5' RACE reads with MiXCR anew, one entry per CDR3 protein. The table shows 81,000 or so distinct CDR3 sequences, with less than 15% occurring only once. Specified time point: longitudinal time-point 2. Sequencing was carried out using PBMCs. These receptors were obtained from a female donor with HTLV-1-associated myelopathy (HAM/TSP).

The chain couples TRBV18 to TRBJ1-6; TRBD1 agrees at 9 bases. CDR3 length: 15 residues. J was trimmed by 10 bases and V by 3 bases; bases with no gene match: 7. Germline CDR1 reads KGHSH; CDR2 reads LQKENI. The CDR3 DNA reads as TGTGCCAGCTCACCCACAGGGGGCGCCGAATCACCCCTCCACTTT. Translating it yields CASSPTGGAESPLHF.

As DNA, the CDR3 is TGCGCCAGCAACACAGGGCCACCCGGGGGAACGCAGTATTTT. This encodes CASNTGPPGGTQYF. This sequence joins TRBV10-2 and TRBJ2-3; D may correspond to TRBD1 or TRBD2 (6 bases each). This CDR3 spans 14 amino acids. The ends were cut back, 7 bases at V and 9 bases at J, with 20 bases in the middle. Per germline, CDR1 WSHSY and CDR2 SAAADI.

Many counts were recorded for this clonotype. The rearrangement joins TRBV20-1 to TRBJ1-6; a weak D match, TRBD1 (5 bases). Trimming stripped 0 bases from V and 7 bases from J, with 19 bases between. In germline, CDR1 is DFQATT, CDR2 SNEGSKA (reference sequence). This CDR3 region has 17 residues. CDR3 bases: TGCAGTGCTAGAGATCTCGACGAGGGGACGGGGAATTCACCCCTCCACTTT. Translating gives CSARDLDEGTGNSPLHF.

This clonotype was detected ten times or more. In nucleotides, the CDR3 is TGTGCCAGCAGCTTGGTCAGGGAGAGTGGGGAGCTGTTTTTT. This sequence encodes CASSLVRESGELFF. The chain joins TRBV5-5 to TRBJ2-2; either TRBD1 or TRBD2 may fit D (5 bases each). Germline V gene lookup returns CDR1 SGHKS and CDR2 YYEKEE (reference sequence). The CDR3 covers 14 residues. V lost 0 bases to trimming and J lost 8 bases, with 11 bases between them.

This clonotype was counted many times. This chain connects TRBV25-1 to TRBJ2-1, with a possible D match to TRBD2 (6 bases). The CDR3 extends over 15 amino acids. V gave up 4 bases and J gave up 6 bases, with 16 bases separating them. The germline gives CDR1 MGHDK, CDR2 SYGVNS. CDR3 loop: CASSALAGKTNEQFF. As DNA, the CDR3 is TGTGCCAGCAGTGCTTTGGCGGGGAAGACCAATGAGCAGTTCTTC. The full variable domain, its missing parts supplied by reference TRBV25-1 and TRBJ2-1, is EADIYQTPRYLVIGTGKKITLECSQTMGHDKMYWYQQDPGMELHLIHYSYGVNSTEKGDLSSESTVSRIRTEHFPLTLESARPSHTSQYLCASSALAGKTNEQFFGPGTRLTVL.

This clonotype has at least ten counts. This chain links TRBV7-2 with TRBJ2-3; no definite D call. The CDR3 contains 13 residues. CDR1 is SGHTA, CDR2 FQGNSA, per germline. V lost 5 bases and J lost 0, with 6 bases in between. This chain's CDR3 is CASSPTSTDTQYF. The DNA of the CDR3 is TGTGCCAGCAGCCCTACTAGCACAGATACGCAGTATTTT.

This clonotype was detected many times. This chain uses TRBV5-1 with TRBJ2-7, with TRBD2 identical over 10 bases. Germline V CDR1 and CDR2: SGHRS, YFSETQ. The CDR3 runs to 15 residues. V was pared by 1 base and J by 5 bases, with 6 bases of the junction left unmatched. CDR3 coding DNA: TGCGCCAGCAGCTTGTCCCTAGCGGGGGTCAACGAGCAGTACTTC. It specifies CASSLSLAGVNEQYF.

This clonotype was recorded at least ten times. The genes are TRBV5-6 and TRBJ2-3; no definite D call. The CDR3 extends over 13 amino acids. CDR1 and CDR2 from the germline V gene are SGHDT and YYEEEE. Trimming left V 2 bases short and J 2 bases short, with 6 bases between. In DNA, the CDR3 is TGTGCCAGCAGCTTACCAAACACAGATACGCAGTATTTT. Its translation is CASSLPNTDTQYF.

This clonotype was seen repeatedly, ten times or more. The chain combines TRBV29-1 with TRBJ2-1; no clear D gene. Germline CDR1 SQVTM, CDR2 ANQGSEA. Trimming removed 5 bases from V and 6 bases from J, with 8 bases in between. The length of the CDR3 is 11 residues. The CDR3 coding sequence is TGCAGCGTTCTCCTTAGCAATGAGCAGTTCTTC. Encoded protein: CSVLLSNEQFF.

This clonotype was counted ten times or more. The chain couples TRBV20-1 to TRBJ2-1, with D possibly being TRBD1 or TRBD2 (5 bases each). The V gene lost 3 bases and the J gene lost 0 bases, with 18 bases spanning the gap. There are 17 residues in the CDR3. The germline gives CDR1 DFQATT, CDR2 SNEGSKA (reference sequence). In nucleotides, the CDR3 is TGCAGTGCTAGTAGGCAGGGAATCACTAGCTCCTACAATGAGCAGTTCTTC. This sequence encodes CSASRQGITSSYNEQFF.